The clone carrying this T cell receptor (beta chain) was seen only a few times. The record originates from a study of cytotoxic CD8 clonotypes in ibrutinib-treated CLL. Looking at the study overall: Specimens for response were gathered following a median about a year of therapy, spanning 6 to 36.

The sequencing depth, 1 in 200,000 to 1 in 1 million T cells, was the target. TCRdb's table, derived via immunoSEQ multiplex PCR, lists solely in-frame clones and lacks some. The table has some 290,000 clones, roughly 79% seen once; the top ten hold 5% to 7%. This CDR3 has 14 amino acids. Trimming took off 0 bases at V and 6 bases at J, with 11 bases between the two ends. Germline V gives CDR1 SNHLY, CDR2 FYNNEI. The input for sequencing was PBMCs, taken before ibrutinib treatment. The V gene is TRBV2, the J gene TRBJ1-2; no definite D call. The TCR comes from a human donor with chronic lymphocytic leukemia. CDR3 bases: TGTGCCAGCAGTGAAGCGTCCCGAGGAAATGGCTACACCTTC. Amino acids: CASSEASRGNGYTF.